The sequence of this T cell receptor beta chain was determined in a study of control samples from healthy donors and cancer patients. Germline-derived CDR1 and CDR2 are SGHDT and YYEEEE. Trimming left V 0 bases short and J 0 bases short, with 10 bases between. The CDR3 consists of 16 residues. Profiling relied on immunoSEQ multiplex PCR, and the TCRdb table lists in-frame clones only, not all of them. The table includes a few hundred thousand clones, 80% to 95% detected once. Sequenced input: PBMCs. This chain links TRBV5-6 with TRBJ1-3; D call uncertain. The origin of this receptor is a man between 35 and 55 years old with head and neck cancer. Written as DNA, the CDR3 is TGTGCCAGCAGCTTGGATGGGCGCGTCTCTGGAAACACCATATATTTT. Amino acids: CASSLDGRVSGNTIYF.